This is a list of T cell receptor beta chains from one sample in a study of beta chain features in type 1 diabetes. TCRdb's table, derived via immunoSEQ multiplex PCR, lists solely in-frame clones and lacks some. The sample lists 150,000 to 200,000 clones; around 8.3% were seen once. Sequenced material: central memory CD4+ T cells from blood. The receptors stem from a woman aged 18-29 years with type 1 diabetes. Both conserved end residues are part of each CDR3.

J gene: TRBJ1-1
V gene: TRBV11-2
CDR3 protein: CASSFTRDTEAFF

J gene: TRBJ1-1
V gene: TRBV6-6
CDR3 protein: CASSLLEGAGTEAFF

J gene: TRBJ2-2
V gene: TRBV25-1
CDR3 protein: CASSEFGQGKTGELFF

J gene: TRBJ2-5
V gene: TRBV2
CDR3 protein: CASSDRGLTQETQYF

J gene: TRBJ1-5
V gene: TRBV7-2
CDR3 protein: CASSANQGAGQPQHF

J gene: TRBJ2-5
V gene: TRBV7-9
CDR3 protein: CASSLAGGQETQYF

J gene: TRBJ1-5
V gene: TRBV6-5
CDR3 protein: CASSKGGYQPQHF

J gene: TRBJ2-2
V gene: TRBV9
CDR3 protein: CASSANQGPGELFF

J gene: TRBJ2-4
V gene: TRBV7-6
CDR3 protein: CASSLAQAGNIQYF

J gene: TRBJ1-5
V gene: TRBV30
CDR3 protein: CAWTLDSNQPQHF

J gene: TRBJ2-4
V gene: TRBV4-3
CDR3 protein: CASSQGRYRGRNIQYF

J gene: TRBJ2-1
V gene: TRBV7-2
CDR3 protein: CASSLRGQIDNEQFF

J gene: TRBJ1-5
V gene: TRBV23-1
CDR3 protein: CASPGGDSNQPQHF

J gene: TRBJ2-3
V gene: TRBV2
CDR3 protein: CASSPGGGRTDTQYF

J gene: TRBJ2-7
V gene: TRBV18
CDR3 protein: CASSAPGTSVPYEQYF

J gene: TRBJ1-1
V gene: TRBV19
CDR3 protein: CASSLGQPNTEAFF

J gene: TRBJ1-1
V gene: TRBV7-3
CDR3 protein: CASSLRAGKDAFF

J gene: TRBJ2-2
V gene: TRBV29-1
CDR3 protein: CSVVHGIPGELFF

J gene: TRBJ1-2
V gene: TRBV29-1
CDR3 protein: CSVEERIGGGYGYTF

J gene: TRBJ2-1
V gene: TRBV11-2
CDR3 protein: CASSLDQGQGEFF

J gene: TRBJ1-5
V gene: TRBV5-4
CDR3 protein: CASSQGGGFNQPQHF

J gene: TRBJ2-5
V gene: TRBV4-3
CDR3 protein: CASSQEMATGQETQYF

J gene: TRBJ1-1
V gene: TRBV2
CDR3 protein: CASSSTENTEAFF

J gene: TRBJ2-2
V gene: TRBV30
CDR3 protein: CACRDRGRGTGELFF

J gene: -
V gene: TRBV30
CDR3 protein: CAWSWTSGSPYEQYF

J gene: TRBJ2-1
V gene: TRBV9
CDR3 protein: CASSAGQGSYNEQFF

J gene: TRBJ2-2
V gene: TRBV5-1
CDR3 protein: CASKLLAGETGELFF

J gene: TRBJ2-1
V gene: TRBV7-2
CDR3 protein: CASSRTNSGQFF